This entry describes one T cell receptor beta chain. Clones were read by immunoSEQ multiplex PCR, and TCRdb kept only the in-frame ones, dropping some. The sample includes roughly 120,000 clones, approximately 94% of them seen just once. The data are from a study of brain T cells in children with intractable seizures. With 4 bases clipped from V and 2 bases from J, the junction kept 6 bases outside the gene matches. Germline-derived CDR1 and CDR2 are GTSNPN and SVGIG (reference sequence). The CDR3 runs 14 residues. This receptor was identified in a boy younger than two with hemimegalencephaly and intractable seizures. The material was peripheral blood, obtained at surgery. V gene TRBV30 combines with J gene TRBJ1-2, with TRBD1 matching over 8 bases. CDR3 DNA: TGTGCCTGGATGTGGCAGGGGGCGAACTATGGCTACACCTTC. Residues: CAWMWQGANYGYTF.